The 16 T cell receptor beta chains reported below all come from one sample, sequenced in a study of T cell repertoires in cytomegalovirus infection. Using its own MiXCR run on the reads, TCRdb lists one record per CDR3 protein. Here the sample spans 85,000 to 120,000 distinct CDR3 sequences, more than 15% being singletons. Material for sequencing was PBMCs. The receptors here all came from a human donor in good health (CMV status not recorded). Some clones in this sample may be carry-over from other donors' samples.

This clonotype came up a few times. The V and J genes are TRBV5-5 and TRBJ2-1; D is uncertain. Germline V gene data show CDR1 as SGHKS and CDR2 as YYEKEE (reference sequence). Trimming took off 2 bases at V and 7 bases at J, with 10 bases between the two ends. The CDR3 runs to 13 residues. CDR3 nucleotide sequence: TGTGCCAGCAGCTTCTCGTCCAGAAATGAGCAGTTCTTC. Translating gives CASSFSSRNEQFF. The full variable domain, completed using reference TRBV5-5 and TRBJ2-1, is DAGVTQSPTHLIKTRGQQVTLRCSPISGHKSVSWYQQVLGQGPQFIFQYYEKEERGRGNFPDRFSARQFPNYSSELNVNALLLGDSALYLCASSFSSRNEQFFGPGTRLTVL.

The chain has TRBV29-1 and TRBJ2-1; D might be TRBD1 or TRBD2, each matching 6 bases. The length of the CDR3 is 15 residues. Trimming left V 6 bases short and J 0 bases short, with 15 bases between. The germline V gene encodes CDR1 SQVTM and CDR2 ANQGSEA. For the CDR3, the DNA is TGCAGCGTGGGGGGACACCAGTACTCCTACAATGAGCAGTTCTTC. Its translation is CSVGGHQYSYNEQFF.

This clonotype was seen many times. DNA for the CDR3: TGTGCCAGCAGCTGGGGGGTAGGGGCAGGAGCTGAAGCTTTCTTT. Translating gives CASSWGVGAGAEAFF. The chain links TRBV7-8 to TRBJ1-1, with D possibly TRBD1 on 5 matching bases. Germline CDR1 reads SGHVS; CDR2 reads FQNEAQ. The germline V and J ends were trimmed by 4 bases and 6 bases, with 18 bases remaining between them. The CDR3 consists of 15 residues.

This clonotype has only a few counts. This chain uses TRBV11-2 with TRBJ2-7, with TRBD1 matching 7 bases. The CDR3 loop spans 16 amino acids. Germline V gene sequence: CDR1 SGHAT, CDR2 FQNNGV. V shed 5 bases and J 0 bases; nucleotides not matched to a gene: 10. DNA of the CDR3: TGTGCCAGCAGCCCAACAGGGGCTTGGGACTCCTACGAGCAGTACTTC. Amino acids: CASSPTGAWDSYEQYF.

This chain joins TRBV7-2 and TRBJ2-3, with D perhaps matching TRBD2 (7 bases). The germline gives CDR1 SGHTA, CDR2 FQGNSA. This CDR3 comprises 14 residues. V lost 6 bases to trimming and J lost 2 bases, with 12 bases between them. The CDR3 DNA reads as TGTGCCAGCAGTCGCGGGGGCTCCACAGATACGCAGTATTTT. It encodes CASSRGGSTDTQYF.

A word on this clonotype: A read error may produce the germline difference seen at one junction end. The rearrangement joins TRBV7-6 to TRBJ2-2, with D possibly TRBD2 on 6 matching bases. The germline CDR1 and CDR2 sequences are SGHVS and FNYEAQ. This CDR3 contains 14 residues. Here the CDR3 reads CASSFGGNIGELFF. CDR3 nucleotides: TGTGCCAGCAGCTTTGGCGGGAACATCGGGGAGCTGTTTTTT.

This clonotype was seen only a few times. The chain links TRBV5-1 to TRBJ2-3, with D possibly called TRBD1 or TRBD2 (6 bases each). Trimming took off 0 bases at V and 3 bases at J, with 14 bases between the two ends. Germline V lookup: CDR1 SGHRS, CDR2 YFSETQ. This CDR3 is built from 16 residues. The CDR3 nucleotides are TGCGCCAGCAGCTTGGAAACAGGGAGGAGGACAGATACGCAGTATTTT. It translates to CASSLETGRRTDTQYF.

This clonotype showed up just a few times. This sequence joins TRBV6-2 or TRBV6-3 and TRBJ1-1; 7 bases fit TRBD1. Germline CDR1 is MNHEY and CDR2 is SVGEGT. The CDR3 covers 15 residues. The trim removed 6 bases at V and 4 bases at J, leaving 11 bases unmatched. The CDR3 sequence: CASRPLGGGVTEAFF. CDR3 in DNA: TGTGCCAGCAGGCCCCTGGGAGGGGGCGTCACTGAAGCTTTCTTT.

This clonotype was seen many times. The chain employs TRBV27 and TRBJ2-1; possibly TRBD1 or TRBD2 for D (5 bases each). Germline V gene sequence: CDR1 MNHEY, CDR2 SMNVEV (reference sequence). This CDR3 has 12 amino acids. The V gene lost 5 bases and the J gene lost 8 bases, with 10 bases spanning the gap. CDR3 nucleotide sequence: TGTGCCAGCAGTCGACGGGACGATGAGCAGTTCTTC. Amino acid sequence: CASSRRDDEQFF.

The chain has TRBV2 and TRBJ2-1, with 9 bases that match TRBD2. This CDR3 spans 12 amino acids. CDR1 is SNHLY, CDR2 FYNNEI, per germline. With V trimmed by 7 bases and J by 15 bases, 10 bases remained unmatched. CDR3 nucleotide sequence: TGTGCCAGCACCCCGATAGCGGGGGACCGGTTCTTC. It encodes CASTPIAGDRFF.

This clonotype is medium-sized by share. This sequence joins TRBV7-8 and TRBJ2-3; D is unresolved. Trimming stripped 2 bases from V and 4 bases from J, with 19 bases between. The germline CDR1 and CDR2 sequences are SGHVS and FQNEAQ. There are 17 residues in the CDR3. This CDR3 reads CASSLRFRSPKSDTQYF. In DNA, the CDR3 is TGTGCCAGCAGCTTAAGATTCCGGAGCCCAAAATCAGATACGCAGTATTTT.

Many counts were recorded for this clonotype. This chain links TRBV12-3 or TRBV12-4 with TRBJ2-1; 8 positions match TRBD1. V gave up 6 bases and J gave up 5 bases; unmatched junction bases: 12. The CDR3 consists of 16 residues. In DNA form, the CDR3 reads TGTGCCAGCAGCCGTACAACCGGACAGGGAGACAATGAGCAGTTCTTC. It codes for CASSRTTGQGDNEQFF.

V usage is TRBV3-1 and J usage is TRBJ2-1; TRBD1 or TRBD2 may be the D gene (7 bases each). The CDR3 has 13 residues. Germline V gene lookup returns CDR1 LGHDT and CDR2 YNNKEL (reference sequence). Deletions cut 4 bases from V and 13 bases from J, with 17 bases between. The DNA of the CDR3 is TGTGCCAGCAGCCCCCAGGGGGGGAGGCGCCAGTTCTTC. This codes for CASSPQGGRRQFF.

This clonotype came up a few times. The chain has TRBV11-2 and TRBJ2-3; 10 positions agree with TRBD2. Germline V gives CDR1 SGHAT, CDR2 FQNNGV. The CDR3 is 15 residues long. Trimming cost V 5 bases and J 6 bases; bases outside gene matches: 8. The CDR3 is CASSEASGGSDTQYF. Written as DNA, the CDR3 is TGTGCCAGCAGCGAAGCTAGCGGGGGTTCCGATACGCAGTATTTT.

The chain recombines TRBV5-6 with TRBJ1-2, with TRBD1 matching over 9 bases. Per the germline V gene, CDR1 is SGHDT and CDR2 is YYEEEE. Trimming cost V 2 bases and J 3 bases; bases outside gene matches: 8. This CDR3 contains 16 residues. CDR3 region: CASSFERQGDYYGYTF. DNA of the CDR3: TGTGCCAGCAGCTTCGAGAGACAGGGGGACTACTATGGCTACACCTTC.

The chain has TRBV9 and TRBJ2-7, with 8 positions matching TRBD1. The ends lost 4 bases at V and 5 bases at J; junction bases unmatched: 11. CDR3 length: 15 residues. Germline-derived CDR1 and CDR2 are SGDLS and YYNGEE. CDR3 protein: CASSPQGATQNEQYF. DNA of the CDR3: TGTGCCAGCAGCCCCCAGGGGGCGACCCAAAACGAGCAGTACTTC.